This is a list of T cell receptor beta chains from one sample in a study of T cells after yellow fever vaccination. TCRdb re-called the 5' RACE reads through MiXCR, storing one row per CDR3 protein. The sample includes about 75,000 distinct CDR3 sequences, around 7.8% seen only once; the top ten take approximately 29%. The sample here was CD8+ T cells sorted from PBMCs, taken approximately 11 days after the first yellow fever vaccination. The receptors shown here come from a young man who received the YFV17D yellow fever vaccine. The CDR3 runs from the conserved cysteine through the conserved F or W. Each record gives: V gene, J gene, D gene, clone size, CDR3 DNA, CDR3 protein. D genes are given only for firm matches. Expanded clones are given a class, and other clones once, few, many or no size at all.

v_call: TRBV6-5; j_call: TRBJ2-5; d_call: -; clone_size: many; cdr3_nt: TGTGCCAGCAGAGCCAACTTCGGACTACGGACCCAGTACTTC; cdr3_aa: CASRANFGLRTQYF
v_call: TRBV4-1; j_call: TRBJ1-5; d_call: -; clone_size: -; cdr3_nt: TGCGCCAGCAGCATGGGACGGCGCAATCAGCCCCAGCATTTT; cdr3_aa: CASSMGRRNQPQHF
v_call: TRBV6-2/TRBV6-3; j_call: TRBJ2-1; d_call: -; clone_size: -; cdr3_nt: TGTGCCAGCAGTTACTCTCCGGACTCTTCCGGTGAGCAGTTCTTC; cdr3_aa: CASSYSPDSSGEQFF
v_call: TRBV4-1; j_call: TRBJ1-6; d_call: -; clone_size: many; cdr3_nt: TGCGCCAGCAGCCAGGGGGACTTTAGCTCCTATAATTCACCCCTCCACTTT; cdr3_aa: CASSQGDFSSYNSPLHF
v_call: TRBV10-3; j_call: TRBJ2-7; d_call: -; clone_size: many; cdr3_nt: TGTGCCATCGGGCCCAGGCGACCCTACGAGCAGTACTTC; cdr3_aa: CAIGPRRPYEQYF
v_call: TRBV7-8; j_call: TRBJ2-3; d_call: -; clone_size: few; cdr3_nt: TGTGCCAGCAGGACCTTAGAAAGCGGAGCAGATACGCAGTATTTT; cdr3_aa: CASRTLESGADTQYF
v_call: TRBV10-2; j_call: TRBJ2-2; d_call: TRBD2; clone_size: -; cdr3_nt: TGCGCCAGCAAGGCCAGCGGGGGGGCAATCGGGGAGCTGTTTTTT; cdr3_aa: CASKASGGAIGELFF
v_call: TRBV7-9; j_call: TRBJ2-3; d_call: -; clone_size: few; cdr3_nt: TGTGCCAGCAGCACTACTAGCAGTAGCACAGATACGCAGTATTTT; cdr3_aa: CASSTTSSSTDTQYF
v_call: TRBV5-4; j_call: TRBJ2-2; d_call: -; clone_size: many; cdr3_nt: TGTGCCAGCAGCTTGGGACAGTCGAACACCGGGGAGCTGTTTTTT; cdr3_aa: CASSLGQSNTGELFF
v_call: TRBV4-1; j_call: TRBJ1-1; d_call: -; clone_size: many; cdr3_nt: TGCGCCAGCAGCCAATCTCCCCTGATTTCGCCAGGGAACACTGAAGCTTTCTTT; cdr3_aa: CASSQSPLISPGNTEAFF
v_call: TRBV7-2; j_call: TRBJ2-3; d_call: -; clone_size: -; cdr3_nt: TGTGCCAGGGGCCATGAAGGGGGGAGCACAGATACGCAGTATTTT; cdr3_aa: CARGHEGGSTDTQYF
v_call: TRBV20-1; j_call: TRBJ1-5; d_call: -; clone_size: -; cdr3_nt: TGCAGTGCTAGCCGCCCCGGGGGGAGTAGTCGGCCCCAGCATTTT; cdr3_aa: CSASRPGGSSRPQHF
v_call: TRBV4-1; j_call: TRBJ2-1; d_call: -; clone_size: many; cdr3_nt: TGCGCCAGCAGCCAAGATCATGTTGAGCAGTTCTTC; cdr3_aa: CASSQDHVEQFF
v_call: TRBV4-3; j_call: TRBJ1-4; d_call: -; clone_size: -; cdr3_nt: TGCGCCAGCAGCCAAGACTCAGCGCGGCGATTTTTTTATGAAAAACTGTTTTTT; cdr3_aa: CASSQDSARRFFYEKLFF
v_call: TRBV6-5; j_call: TRBJ2-3; d_call: -; clone_size: few; cdr3_nt: TGTGCCAGCAGCCCGGCCTTGGGTGGCGGGGGCACAGATACGCAGTATTTT; cdr3_aa: CASSPALGGGGTDTQYF
v_call: TRBV29-1; j_call: TRBJ2-5; d_call: -; clone_size: many; cdr3_nt: TGCAGCGTGAAGCAGGGGGAGACCCAGTACTTC; cdr3_aa: CSVKQGETQYF
v_call: TRBV20-1; j_call: TRBJ2-5; d_call: TRBD2; clone_size: many; cdr3_nt: TGCAGTGCTAGAGGAAAACTAGCGGGGGGGCCCGAGACCCAGTACTTC; cdr3_aa: CSARGKLAGGPETQYF
v_call: TRBV4-1; j_call: TRBJ2-3; d_call: -; clone_size: many; cdr3_nt: TGCGCCAGCAGCCAAGATCAGGCCGGGGGAGATACGCAGTATTTT; cdr3_aa: CASSQDQAGGDTQYF
v_call: TRBV7-2; j_call: TRBJ2-7; d_call: -; clone_size: few; cdr3_nt: TGTGCCAGCAGCTTAGGGGATCAGGGGAGAAGCTACGAGCAGTACTTC; cdr3_aa: CASSLGDQGRSYEQYF
v_call: TRBV20-1; j_call: TRBJ2-3; d_call: -; clone_size: -; cdr3_nt: TGCAGTGTCCCCAGGGAAACGCAGTATTTT; cdr3_aa: CSVPRETQYF
v_call: TRBV5-4; j_call: TRBJ2-1; d_call: -; clone_size: -; cdr3_nt: TGTGCCAGCAGCTTCAGTATCCTAGTTTCTAACAATGAGCAGTTCTTC; cdr3_aa: CASSFSILVSNNEQFF
v_call: TRBV6-1; j_call: TRBJ2-6; d_call: -; clone_size: many; cdr3_nt: TGTGCCACCCTAATTCGGGTTGAGTCTGGGGCCAACGTCCTGACTTTC; cdr3_aa: CATLIRVESGANVLTF